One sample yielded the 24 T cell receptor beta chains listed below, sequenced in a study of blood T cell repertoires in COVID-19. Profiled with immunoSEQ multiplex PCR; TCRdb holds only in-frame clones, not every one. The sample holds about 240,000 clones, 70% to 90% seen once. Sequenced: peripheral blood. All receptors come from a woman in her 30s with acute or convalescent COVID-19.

The CDR3, as DNA: TGTGCCAGCAGGGACAGGGGATCTAGCCCTGAGCAGTTCTTC. Translating gives CASRDRGSSPEQFF. The rearrangement uses TRBV2 and TRBJ2-1, with TRBD1 matching 9 bases. Germline V lookup: CDR1 SNHLY, CDR2 FYNNEI. This CDR3 is 14 amino acids long. V lost 6 bases, J lost 9 bases, and 9 bases stayed unmatched.

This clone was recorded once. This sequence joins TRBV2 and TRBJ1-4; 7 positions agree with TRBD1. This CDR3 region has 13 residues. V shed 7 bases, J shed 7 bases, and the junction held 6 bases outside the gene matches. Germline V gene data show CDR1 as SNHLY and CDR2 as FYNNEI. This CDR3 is CASNRGLGEKLFF. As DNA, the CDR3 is TGTGCCAGCAACAGGGGTCTTGGTGAAAAACTGTTTTTT.

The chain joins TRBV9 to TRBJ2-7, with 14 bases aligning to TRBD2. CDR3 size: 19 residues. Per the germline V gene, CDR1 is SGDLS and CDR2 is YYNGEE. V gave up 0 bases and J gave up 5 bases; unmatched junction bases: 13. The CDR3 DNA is TGTGCCAGCAGCGTAGGGGGTGGACTAGCGGGAGGTAGAAGGAACGAGCAGTACTTC. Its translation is CASSVGGGLAGGRRNEQYF.

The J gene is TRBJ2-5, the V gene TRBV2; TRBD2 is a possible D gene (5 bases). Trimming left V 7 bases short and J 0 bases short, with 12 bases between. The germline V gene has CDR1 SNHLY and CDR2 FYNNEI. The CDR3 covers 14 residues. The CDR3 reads CASTSGTYQETQYF. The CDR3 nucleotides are TGTGCCAGCACCAGCGGTACATACCAAGAGACCCAGTACTTC.

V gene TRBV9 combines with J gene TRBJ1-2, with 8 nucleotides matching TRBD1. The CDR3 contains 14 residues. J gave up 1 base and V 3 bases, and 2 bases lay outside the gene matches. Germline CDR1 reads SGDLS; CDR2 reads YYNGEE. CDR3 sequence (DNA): TGTGCCAGCAGCGCGGGACAGGATAACTATGGCTACACCTTC. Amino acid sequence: CASSAGQDNYGYTF.

CDR3 loop: CASSWTSGSTDTQYF. CDR3 coding DNA: TGTGCCAGCTCCTGGACTAGCGGAAGCACAGATACGCAGTATTTT. The chain uses TRBV9 and TRBJ2-3; the match to TRBD2 covers 10 bases. Germline V gene lookup returns CDR1 SGDLS and CDR2 YYNGEE. This CDR3 contains 15 residues. Trimming removed 7 bases from V and 0 bases from J; junction bases left unmatched: 5.

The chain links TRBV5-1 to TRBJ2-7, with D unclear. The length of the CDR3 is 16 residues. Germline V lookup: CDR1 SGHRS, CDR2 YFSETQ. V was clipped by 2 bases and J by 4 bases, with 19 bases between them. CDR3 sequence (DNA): TGCGCCAGCAGCTTTAGTTGGTCTCCAATACTGTACGAGCAGTACTTC. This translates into CASSFSWSPILYEQYF.

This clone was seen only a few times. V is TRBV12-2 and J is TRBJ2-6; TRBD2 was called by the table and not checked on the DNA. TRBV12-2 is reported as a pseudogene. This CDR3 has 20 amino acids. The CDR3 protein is CASRLEPGLAGLAGANVLTF. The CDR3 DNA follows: TGTGCAAGTCGCTTGGAACCGGGACTAGCGGGATTAGCGGGGGCCAACGTCCTGACTTTC.

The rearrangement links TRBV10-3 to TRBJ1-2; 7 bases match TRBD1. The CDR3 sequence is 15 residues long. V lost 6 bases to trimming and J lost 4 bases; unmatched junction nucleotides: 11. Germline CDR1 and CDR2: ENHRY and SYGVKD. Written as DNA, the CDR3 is TGTGCCATCAGACCCGGGACAGCGCTTTCCTATGGCTACACCTTC. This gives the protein CAIRPGTALSYGYTF.

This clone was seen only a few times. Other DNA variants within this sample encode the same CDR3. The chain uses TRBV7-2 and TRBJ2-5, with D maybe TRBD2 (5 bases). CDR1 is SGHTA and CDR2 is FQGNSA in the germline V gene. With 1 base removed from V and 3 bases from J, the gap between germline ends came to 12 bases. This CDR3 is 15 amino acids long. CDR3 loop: CASSLGQADKETQYF. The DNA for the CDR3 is TGTGCCAGCAGCTTAGGGCAAGCGGATAAAGAGACCCAGTACTTC.

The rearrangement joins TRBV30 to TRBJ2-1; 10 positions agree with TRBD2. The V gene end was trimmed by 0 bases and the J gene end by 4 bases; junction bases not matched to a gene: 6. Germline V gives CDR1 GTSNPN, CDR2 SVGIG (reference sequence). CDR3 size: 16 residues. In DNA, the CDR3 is TGTGCCTGGAGTGTACTTAGCGGGGGGTTGTACAATGAGCAGTTCTTC. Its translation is CAWSVLSGGLYNEQFF.

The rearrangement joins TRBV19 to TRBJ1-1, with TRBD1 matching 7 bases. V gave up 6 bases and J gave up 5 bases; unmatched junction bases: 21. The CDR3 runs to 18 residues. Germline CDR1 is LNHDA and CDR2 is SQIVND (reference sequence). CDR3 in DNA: TGTGCCAGTAGATTGACGGGACAGCCCTTAGGACGTGGGACTGAAGCTTTCTTT. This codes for CASRLTGQPLGRGTEAFF.

CDR3 sequence: CASSVRDRGSSTDTQYF. In DNA, the CDR3 is TGTGCCAGCAGCGTCCGGGACAGGGGGTCGAGCACAGATACGCAGTATTTT. The V call is TRBV21-1, the J call TRBJ2-3; TRBD1, as called in the table, went unchecked against the DNA. TRBV21-1 corresponds to a pseudogene. The CDR3 is made up of 17 amino acids.

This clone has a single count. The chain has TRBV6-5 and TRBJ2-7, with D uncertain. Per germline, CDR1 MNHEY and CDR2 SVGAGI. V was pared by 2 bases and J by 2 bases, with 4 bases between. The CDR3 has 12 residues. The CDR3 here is CASSYPTYEQYF. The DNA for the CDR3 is TGTGCCAGCAGTTACCCAACCTACGAGCAGTACTTC.

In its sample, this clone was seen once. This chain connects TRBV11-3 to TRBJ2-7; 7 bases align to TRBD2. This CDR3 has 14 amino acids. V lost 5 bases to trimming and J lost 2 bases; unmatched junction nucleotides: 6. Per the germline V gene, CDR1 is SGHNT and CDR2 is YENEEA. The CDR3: CASSEPGLPYEQYF. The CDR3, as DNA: TGTGCCAGCAGCGAACCGGGACTACCCTACGAGCAGTACTTC.

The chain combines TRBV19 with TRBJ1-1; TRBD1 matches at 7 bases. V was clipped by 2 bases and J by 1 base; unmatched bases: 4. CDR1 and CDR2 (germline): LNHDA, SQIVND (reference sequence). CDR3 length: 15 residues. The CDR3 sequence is CASSIPQGGNTEAFF. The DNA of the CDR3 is TGTGCCAGTAGTATACCCCAGGGGGGGAACACTGAAGCTTTCTTT. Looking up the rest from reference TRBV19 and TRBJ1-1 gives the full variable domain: DGGITQSPKYLFRKEGQNVTLSCEQNLNHDAMYWYRQDPGQGLRLIYYSQIVNDFQKGDIAEGYSVSREKKESFPLTVTSAQKNPTAFYLCASSIPQGGNTEAFFGQGTRLTVV.

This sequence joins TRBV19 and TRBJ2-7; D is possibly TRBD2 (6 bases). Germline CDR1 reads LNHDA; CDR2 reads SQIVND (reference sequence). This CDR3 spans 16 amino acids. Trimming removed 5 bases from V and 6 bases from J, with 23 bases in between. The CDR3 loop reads CASSVVGGPRSSEQYF. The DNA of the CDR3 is TGTGCCAGTAGTGTTGTCGGAGGGCCGAGAAGTTCCGAGCAGTACTTC. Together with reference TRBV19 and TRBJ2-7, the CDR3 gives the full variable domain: DGGITQSPKYLFRKEGQNVTLSCEQNLNHDAMYWYRQDPGQGLRLIYYSQIVNDFQKGDIAEGYSVSREKKESFPLTVTSAQKNPTAFYLCASSVVGGPRSSEQYFGPGTRLTVT.

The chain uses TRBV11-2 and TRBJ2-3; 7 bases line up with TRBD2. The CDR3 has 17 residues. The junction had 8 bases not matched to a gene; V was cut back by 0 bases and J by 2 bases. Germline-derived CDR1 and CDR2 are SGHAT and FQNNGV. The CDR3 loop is CASSLDGGGSFTDTQYF. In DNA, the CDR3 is TGTGCCAGCAGCTTAGACGGAGGCGGGAGTTTCACAGATACGCAGTATTTT.

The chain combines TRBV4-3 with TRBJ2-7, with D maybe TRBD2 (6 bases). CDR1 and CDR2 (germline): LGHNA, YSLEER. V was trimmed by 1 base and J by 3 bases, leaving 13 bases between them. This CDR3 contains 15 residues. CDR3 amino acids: CASSQGAVGGYEQYF. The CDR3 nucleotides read TGCGCCAGCAGCCAAGGGGCAGTGGGAGGCTACGAGCAGTACTTC.

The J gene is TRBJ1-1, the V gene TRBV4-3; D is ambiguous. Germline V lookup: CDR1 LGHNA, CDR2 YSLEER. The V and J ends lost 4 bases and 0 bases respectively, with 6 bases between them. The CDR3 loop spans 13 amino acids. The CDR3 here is CASSRDMNTEAFF. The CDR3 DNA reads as TGCGCCAGCAGCCGAGACATGAACACTGAAGCTTTCTTT.

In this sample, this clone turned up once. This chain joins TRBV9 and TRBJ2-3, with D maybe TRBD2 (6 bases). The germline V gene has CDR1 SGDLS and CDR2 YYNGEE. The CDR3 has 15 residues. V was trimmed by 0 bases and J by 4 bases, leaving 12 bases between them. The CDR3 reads CASSVAGSHSDTQYF. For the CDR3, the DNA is TGTGCCAGCAGCGTAGCCGGGAGCCACTCAGATACGCAGTATTTT.

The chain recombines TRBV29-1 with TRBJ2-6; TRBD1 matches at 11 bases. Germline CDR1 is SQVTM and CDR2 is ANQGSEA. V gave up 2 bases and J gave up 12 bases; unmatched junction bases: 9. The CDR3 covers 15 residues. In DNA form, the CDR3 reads TGCAGCGTTGAAAAAGCGATGGGACAGGGGGTCGTCCTGACTTTC. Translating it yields CSVEKAMGQGVVLTF.

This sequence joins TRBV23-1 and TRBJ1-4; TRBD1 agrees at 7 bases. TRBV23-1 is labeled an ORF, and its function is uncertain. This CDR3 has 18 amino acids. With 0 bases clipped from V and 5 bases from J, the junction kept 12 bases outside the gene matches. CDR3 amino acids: CASSQSGTECRINEKLFF. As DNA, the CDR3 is TGCGCCAGCAGTCAATCGGGGACAGAATGTCGAATAAATGAAAAACTGTTTTTT.

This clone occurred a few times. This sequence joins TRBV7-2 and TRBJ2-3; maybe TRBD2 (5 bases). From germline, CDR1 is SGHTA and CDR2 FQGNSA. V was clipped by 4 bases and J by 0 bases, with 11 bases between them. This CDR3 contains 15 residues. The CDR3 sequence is CASSSRRTSTDTQYF. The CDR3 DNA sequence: TGTGCCAGCAGCTCTAGACGGACTAGCACAGATACGCAGTATTTT.